This T cell receptor (beta chain) emerged from a study of shared clonotypes between healthy human individuals. The CDR3 totals 14 residues. Trimming removed 3 bases at V and 3 bases at J, with 9 bases between. Germline V lookup: CDR1 LNHDA, CDR2 SQIVND (reference sequence). The method was immunoSEQ multiplex PCR; TCRdb's version includes in-frame clones alone and lacks a portion of them. Among more than 900,000 clones listed, about 80% were seen once. Study outcomes and limitations: Non-shared clonotypes had lower generation probabilities than those shared by all four donors. Clonotype sharing among the donors was expected to vary with sequencing depth. Sampling covered nothing but blood. Tissue TCR repertoires likely differ from those found in blood.

Participating donors were healthy, HIV-negative adults free of recent acute infections or vaccinations. About this clone itself: Its antigen remains unidentified.

This clonotype originated in a man aged 18 to 29 in good health. Some clones in this sample may be carry-over from other donors' samples. This chain links TRBV19 with TRBJ1-5; no definite D call. Sequenced material: memory CD4+ T cells from PBMCs. The subset is: CD45RA-negative fraction. The DNA for the CDR3 is TGTGCCAGTAGTATGGTCGAGGCCAATCAGCCCCAGCATTTT. Its protein product is CASSMVEANQPQHF.